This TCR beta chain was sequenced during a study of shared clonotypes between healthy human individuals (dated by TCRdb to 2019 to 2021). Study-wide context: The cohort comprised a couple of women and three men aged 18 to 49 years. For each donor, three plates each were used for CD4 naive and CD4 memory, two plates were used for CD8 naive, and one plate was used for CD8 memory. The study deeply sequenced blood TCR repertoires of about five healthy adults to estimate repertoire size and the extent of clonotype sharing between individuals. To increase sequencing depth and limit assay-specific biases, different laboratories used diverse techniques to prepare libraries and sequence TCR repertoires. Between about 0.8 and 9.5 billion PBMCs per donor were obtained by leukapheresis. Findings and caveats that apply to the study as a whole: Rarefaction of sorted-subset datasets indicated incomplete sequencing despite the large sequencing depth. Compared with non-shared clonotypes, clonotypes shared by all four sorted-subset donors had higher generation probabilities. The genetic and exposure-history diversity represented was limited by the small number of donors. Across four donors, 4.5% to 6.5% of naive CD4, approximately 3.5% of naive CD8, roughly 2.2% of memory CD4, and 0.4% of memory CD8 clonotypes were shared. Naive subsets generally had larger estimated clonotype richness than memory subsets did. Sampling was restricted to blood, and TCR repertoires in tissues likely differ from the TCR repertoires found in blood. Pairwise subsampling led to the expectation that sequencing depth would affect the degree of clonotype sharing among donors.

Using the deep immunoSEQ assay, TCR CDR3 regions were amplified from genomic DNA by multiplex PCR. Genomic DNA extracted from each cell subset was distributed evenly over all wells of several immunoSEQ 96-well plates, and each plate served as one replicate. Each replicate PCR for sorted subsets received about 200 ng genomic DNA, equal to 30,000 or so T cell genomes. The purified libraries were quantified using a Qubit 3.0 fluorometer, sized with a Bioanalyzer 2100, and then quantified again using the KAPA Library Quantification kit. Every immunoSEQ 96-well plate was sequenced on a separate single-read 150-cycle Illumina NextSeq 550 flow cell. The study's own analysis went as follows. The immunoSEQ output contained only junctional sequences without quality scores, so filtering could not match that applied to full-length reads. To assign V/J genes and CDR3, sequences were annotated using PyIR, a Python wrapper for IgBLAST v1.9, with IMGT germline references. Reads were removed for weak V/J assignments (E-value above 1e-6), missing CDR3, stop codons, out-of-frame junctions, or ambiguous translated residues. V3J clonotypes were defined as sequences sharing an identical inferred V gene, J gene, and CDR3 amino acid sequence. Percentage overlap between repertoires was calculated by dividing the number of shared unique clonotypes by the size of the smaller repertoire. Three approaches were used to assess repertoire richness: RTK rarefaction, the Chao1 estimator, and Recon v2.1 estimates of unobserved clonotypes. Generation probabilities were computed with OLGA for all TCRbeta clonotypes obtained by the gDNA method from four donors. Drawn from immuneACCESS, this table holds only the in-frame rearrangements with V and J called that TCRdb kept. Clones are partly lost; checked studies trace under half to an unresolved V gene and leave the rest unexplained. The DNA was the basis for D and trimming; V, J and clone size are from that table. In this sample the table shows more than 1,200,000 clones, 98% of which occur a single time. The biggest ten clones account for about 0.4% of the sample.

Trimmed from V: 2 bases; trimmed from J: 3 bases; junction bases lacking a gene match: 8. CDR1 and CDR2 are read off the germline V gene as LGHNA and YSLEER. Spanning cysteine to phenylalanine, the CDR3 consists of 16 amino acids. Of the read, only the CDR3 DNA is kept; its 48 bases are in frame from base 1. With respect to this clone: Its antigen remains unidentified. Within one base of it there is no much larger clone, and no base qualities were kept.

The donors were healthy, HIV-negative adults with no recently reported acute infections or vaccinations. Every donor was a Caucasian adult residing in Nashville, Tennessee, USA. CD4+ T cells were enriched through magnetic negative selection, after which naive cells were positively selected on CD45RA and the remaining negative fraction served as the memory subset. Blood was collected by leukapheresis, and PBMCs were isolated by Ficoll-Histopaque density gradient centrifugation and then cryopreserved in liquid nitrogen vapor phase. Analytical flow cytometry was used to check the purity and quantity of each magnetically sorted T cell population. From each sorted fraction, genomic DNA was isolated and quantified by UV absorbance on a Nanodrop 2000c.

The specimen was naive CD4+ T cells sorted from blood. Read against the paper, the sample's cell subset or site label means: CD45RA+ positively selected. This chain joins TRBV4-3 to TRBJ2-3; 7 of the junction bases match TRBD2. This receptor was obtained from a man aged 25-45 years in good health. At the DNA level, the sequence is TGCGCCAGCAGCCAAATCGTGGGAGGGCCTACAGATACGCAGTATTTT. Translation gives CASSQIVGGPTDTQYF.